The source of this T cell receptor (beta chain) is a study of CD8 T cells in Susac syndrome. Random hexamers were used to reverse transcribe roughly 0.45 to 1 ug of RNA. Amplification of TCR beta CDR3 spanned 54 Vbeta and 13 Jbeta via immunoSEQ multiplex PCR. TCRdb re-derived calls from the immunoSEQ multiplex PCR reads in MiXCR, one entry per CDR3 protein. The sample consists of about 150,000 distinct CDR3 sequences, 95% to 96% of them appearing once. Sequencing of TCR beta was performed on blood CD8+ T cells and on blood CD4+ T cells. Relapsing-remitting disease, either stable or active, was present in the multiple sclerosis controls, who were treatment-naive patients. Bulk CD8+ and CD4+ cells came from magnetic negative isolation; CD8+ TEMRA by FACS. The germline V gene has CDR1 SGDLS and CDR2 YYNGEE. V shed 4 bases and J shed 2 bases, with 15 bases lying between them. The CDR3 spans 15 residues.

The J gene is TRBJ2-5, the V gene TRBV9, with D tentatively TRBD2 (6 bases). Sequenced: CD8+ T cells from PBMCs. The TCR sequence derives from a human donor with multiple sclerosis. CDR3 in DNA: TGTGCCAGCAGCCCCTCGGGGGAACCACAAGAGACCCAGTACTTC. Amino acid sequence: CASSPSGEPQETQYF. The entire variable domain, with the rest obtained from reference TRBV9 and TRBJ2-5, is as follows: DSGVTQTPKHLITATGQRVTLRCSPRSGDLSVYWYQQSLDQGLQFLIQYYNGEERAKGNILERFSAQQFPDLHSELNLSSLELGDSALYFCASSPSGEPQETQYFGPGTRLLVL.